The T cell receptor (beta chain) described here comes from a study of breast tumors, draining lymph nodes, adjacent tissues. Study-wide results and limits: Data only fit, rather than demonstrated, lymph node origin of most tumor T cells. Compared with lymph nodes, tumors were less diverse; compared with nontumor tissue, more.

Breast cancer patients provided tissue from their axillary draining lymph nodes. To note about this clonotype: What it recognizes is unknown.

This CDR3 region has 17 residues. Germline CDR1 reads MNHNS; CDR2 reads SASEGT. Trimming removed 1 base from V and 8 bases from J; junction bases left unmatched: 13. TCRdb reprocessed the multiplex PCR reads via MiXCR and lists one record per CDR3 protein. The sample has about 200,000 distinct CDR3 sequences, less than 35% seen once. The chain carries TRBV6-1 and TRBJ2-1, with 8 bases that match TRBD2. This TCR came from a female donor with breast cancer. Some clones in this sample may be carry-over from other donors' samples. Sequenced sample: axillary lymph node tissue. The CDR3 loop reads CASSEVASGSGRDEQFF. CDR3 in DNA: TGTGCCAGCAGTGAAGTGGCTAGCGGGTCTGGCCGGGATGAGCAGTTCTTC.